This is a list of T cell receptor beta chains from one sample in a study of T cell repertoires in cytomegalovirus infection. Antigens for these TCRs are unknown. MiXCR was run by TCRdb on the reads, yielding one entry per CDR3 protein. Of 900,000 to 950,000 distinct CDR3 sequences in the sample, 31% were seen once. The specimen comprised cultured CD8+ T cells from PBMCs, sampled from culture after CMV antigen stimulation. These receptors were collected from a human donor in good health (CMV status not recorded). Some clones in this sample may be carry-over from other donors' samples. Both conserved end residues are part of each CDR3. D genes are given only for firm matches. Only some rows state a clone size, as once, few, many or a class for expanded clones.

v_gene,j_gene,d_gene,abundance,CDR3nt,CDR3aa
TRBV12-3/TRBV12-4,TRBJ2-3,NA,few,TGTGCCAGCAGTCCGGGGGATACTAGCACAGATACGCAGTATTTT,CASSPGDTSTDTQYF
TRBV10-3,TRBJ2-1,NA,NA,TGTGCCATCAAGGAAATTAGGGGTGAGCAGTTCTTC,CAIKEIRGEQFF
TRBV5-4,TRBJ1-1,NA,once,TGTGCCAGCAGCTTCGAGCAGGAGAACACTGAAGCTTTCTTT,CASSFEQENTEAFF
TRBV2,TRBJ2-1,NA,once,TGTGCCAGCTGGGCTGGGAACCCGTTCTTC,CASWAGNPFF
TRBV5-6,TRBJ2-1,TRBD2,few,TGTGCCAGCAGCTGGACTAGCGGGGGCTCCTTCCTCTTCAATGAGCAGTTCTTC,CASSWTSGGSFLFNEQFF
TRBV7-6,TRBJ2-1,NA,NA,TGTGCCAGCACCCCAAGGGATGAGCAGTTCTTC,CASTPRDEQFF
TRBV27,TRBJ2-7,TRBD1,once,TGTGCCAGCAGTTCCCGCAGGACAGGGCGCTCCTACGAGCAGTACTTC,CASSSRRTGRSYEQYF
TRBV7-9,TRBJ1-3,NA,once,TGTGCCAGCAGCTTAGCCACAGGGACTGGAAACACCATATATTTT,CASSLATGTGNTIYF
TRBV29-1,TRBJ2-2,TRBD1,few,TGCAGCGCGACAGGGGACACCGGGGAGCTGTTTTTT,CSATGDTGELFF
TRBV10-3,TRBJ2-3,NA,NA,TGTGCCATCAGTGTCGCAGTGTCAGATACGCAGTATTTT,CAISVAVSDTQYF
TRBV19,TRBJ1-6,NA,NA,TGTGCCAGTAGTATTGACTACTCACCCCTCCACTTT,CASSIDYSPLHF
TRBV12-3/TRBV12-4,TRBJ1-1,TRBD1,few,TGTGCCAGCAGTTTAGCCCTAACCGGGACAGGGAACACTGAAGCTTTCTTT,CASSLALTGTGNTEAFF
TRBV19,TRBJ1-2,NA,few,TGTGCCAGTAGTATTGGGTTCCGGGGAACTTATGGCTACACCTTC,CASSIGFRGTYGYTF
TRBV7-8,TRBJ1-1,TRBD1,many,TGTGCCAGCAGCCCACATAGGGGACAGGGCGACACTGAAGCTTTCTTT,CASSPHRGQGDTEAFF
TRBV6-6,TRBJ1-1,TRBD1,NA,TGTGCCAGCAGTTGGGACAGGGGGTTGGGCACTGAAGCTTTCTTT,CASSWDRGLGTEAFF
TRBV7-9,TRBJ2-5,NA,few,TGTGCCAGCAGCTTTACTGCTCCCGGAGAGACCCAGTACTTC,CASSFTAPGETQYF
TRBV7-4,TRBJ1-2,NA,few,TGTGCCAGCAGCTCCTCCGCATTGCCCCGGAATTGGGGCTATGGCTACACCTTC,CASSSSALPRNWGYGYTF
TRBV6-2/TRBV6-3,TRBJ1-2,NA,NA,TGTGTCAGCAGTTACTCGAAGTTCGGGGACTATGGCTACACCTTC,CVSSYSKFGDYGYTF
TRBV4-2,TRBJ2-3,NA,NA,TGTGCCAGCAGCCAAGATGGGGGAGGCGGGTCCACAGATACGCAGTATTTT,CASSQDGGGGSTDTQYF
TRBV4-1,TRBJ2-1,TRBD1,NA,TGCGCCAGCAGCCATGGTTTGGGACAGGGGAACAATGAGCAGTTCTTC,CASSHGLGQGNNEQFF
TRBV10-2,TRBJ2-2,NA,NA,TGCGCCAGCAGTGAGGAAGGGGTCAGTTATGCGAACACCGGGGAGCTGTTTTTT,CASSEEGVSYANTGELFF
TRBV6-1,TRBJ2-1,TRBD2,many,TGTGCCAGCAGTGGGGGGGGCTCCTACAATGAGCAGTTCTTC,CASSGGGSYNEQFF
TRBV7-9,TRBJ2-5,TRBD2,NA,TGTGCCAGCAGGCCGGTTGGGAGGGTCCAGCAAGAGACCCAGTACTTC,CASRPVGRVQQETQYF
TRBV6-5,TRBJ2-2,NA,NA,TGTGCCAGCACCACGGTTTTCACCGGGGAGCTGTTTTTT,CASTTVFTGELFF
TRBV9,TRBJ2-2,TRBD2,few,TGTGCCAGCACCGGAGGGACTATCGACACCGGGGAGCTGTTTTTT,CASTGGTIDTGELFF
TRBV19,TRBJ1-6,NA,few,TGTGCCAGCTCAACAGATCCGGGGAATTCACCCCTCCACTTT,CASSTDPGNSPLHF